This T cell receptor beta chain originates from a study of shared clonotypes between healthy human individuals. The data were produced by immunoSEQ multiplex PCR, yet TCRdb's version contains in-frame clones alone and is incomplete. The sample comprises roughly 590,000 clones, 95% of which are singletons, and around 0.097% rests with the top ten. It was CD45RO-negative cells, positively selected for CCR7, that made up naive CD8 cells, with terminally differentiated effector memory CD45RA+ cells excluded. The TCR originated in a woman in her twenties or thirties in good health. The specimen sequenced was naive CD8+ T cells sorted from blood.

The CDR3 reads CASTHLGTPSYNEQFF. The CDR3 bases are TGTGCCAGCACCCACTTGGGGACCCCTTCCTACAATGAGCAGTTCTTC. The chain is built from TRBV27 and TRBJ2-1; possibly TRBD1 or TRBD2 for D (5 bases each). V lost 7 bases and J lost 1, with 17 bases in between. Germline V CDR1 and CDR2: MNHEY, SMNVEV (reference sequence). The CDR3 is 16 residues long.